Here is one TCR beta chain with its context. Germline is not matched at one junction end, which may reflect a read error. This sample is drawn from a study of blood T cell repertoires in COVID-19. Whole-study context: Sites across the United States, Italy and Spain contributed samples from acute and convalescent COVID-19.

The germline CDR1 and CDR2 sequences are SSHAT and FNYEAQ (reference sequence). The CDR3 is 13 amino acids. The data were produced by immunoSEQ multiplex PCR, yet TCRdb's version contains in-frame clones alone and is incomplete. The repertoire has 25,000 to 30,000 clones, more than 90% of them found once; the top ten carry less than 10%. The rearrangement uses TRBV7-7 and TRBJ1-3; D is unclear. The clonotype comes from a man between 65 and 85 years old with active or convalescent COVID-19. Material: peripheral blood. CDR3 sequence (DNA): TGTGCTAGCAGCTCCAGTAGCGGAAACACCATATATTTT. This sequence encodes CASSSSSGNTIYF.